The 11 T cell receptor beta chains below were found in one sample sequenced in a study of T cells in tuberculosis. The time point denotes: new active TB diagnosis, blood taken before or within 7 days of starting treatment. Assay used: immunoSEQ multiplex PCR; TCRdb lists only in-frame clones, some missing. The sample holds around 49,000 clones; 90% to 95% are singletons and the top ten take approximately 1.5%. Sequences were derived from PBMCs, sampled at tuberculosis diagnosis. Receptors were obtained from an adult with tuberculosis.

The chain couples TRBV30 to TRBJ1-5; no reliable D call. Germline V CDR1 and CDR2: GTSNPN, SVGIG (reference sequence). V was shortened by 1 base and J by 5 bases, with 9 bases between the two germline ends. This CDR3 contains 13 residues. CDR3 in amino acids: CAWSAASDQPQHF. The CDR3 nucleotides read TGTGCCTGGAGTGCGGCGAGCGATCAGCCCCAGCATTTT.

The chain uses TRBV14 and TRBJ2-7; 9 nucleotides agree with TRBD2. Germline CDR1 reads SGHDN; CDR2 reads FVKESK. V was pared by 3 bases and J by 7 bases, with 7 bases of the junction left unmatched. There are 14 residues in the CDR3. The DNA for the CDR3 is TGTGCCAGCAGCCATAGCGGGAGTGCGAGTGAGCAGTACTTC. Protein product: CASSHSGSASEQYF.

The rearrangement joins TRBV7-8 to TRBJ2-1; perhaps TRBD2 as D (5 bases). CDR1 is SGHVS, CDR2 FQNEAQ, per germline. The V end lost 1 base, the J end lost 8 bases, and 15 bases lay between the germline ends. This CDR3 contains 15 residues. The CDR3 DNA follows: TGTGCCAGCAGCTTAGTTTCCATATTCGGGGATGAGCAGTTCTTC. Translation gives CASSLVSIFGDEQFF.

The CDR3 spells CSVAALAVAGADTQYF. The CDR3 DNA reads as TGCAGCGTTGCGGCCCTCGCTGTAGCGGGAGCAGATACGCAGTATTTT. The chain links TRBV29-1 to TRBJ2-3, with 9 bases lining up with TRBD2. Germline V lookup: CDR1 SQVTM, CDR2 ANQGSEA. The V segment lost 4 bases and the J segment 4 bases; nucleotides outside the gene matches: 12. This CDR3 spans 16 amino acids.

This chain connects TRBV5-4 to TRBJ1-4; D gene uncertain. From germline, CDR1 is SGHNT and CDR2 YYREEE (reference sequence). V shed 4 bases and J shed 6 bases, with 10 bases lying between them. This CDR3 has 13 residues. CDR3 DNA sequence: TGTGCCAGCAGCCAACAGATGGATGAAAAACTGTTTTTT. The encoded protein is CASSQQMDEKLFF.

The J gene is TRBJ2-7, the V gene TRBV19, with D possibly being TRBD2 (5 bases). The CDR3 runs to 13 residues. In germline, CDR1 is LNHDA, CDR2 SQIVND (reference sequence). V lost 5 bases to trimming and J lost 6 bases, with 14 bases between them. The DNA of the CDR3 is TGTGCCAGTAGTCTCGGGATCTCTAGCGAGCAGTACTTC. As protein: CASSLGISSEQYF.

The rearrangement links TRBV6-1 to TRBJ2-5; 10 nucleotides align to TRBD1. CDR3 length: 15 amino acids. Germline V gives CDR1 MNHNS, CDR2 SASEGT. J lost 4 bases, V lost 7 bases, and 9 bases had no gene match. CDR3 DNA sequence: TGTGCCAGCATATCGGGACAGGGGAGGGGAGAGACCCAGTACTTC. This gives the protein CASISGQGRGETQYF.

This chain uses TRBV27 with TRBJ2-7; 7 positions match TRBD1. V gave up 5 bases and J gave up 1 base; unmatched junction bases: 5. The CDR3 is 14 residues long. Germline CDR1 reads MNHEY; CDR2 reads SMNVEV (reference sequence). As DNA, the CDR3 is TGTGCCAGCAGTATAGGGGACAGTTCCTACGAGCAGTACTTC. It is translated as CASSIGDSSYEQYF.

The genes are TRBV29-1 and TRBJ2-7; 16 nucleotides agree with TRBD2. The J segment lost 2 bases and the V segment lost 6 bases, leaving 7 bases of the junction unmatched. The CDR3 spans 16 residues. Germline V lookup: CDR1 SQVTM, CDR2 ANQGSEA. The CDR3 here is CSVGRGLAGGPYEQYF. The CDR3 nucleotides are TGCAGCGTGGGCCGGGGACTAGCGGGAGGGCCCTACGAGCAGTACTTC.

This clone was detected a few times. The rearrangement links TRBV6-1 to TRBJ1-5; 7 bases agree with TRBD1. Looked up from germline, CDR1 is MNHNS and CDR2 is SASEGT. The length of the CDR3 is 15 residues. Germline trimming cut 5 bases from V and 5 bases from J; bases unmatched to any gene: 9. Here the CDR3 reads CASSWTGAEDQPQHF. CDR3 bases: TGTGCCAGCAGTTGGACAGGTGCGGAGGATCAGCCCCAGCATTTT.

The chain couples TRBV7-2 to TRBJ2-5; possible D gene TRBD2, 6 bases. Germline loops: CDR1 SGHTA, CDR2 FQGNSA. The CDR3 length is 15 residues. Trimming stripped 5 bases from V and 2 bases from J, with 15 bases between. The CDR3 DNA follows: TGTGCCAGCAGCCCCTACCGGGACTTGCAAGAGACCCAGTACTTC. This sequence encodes CASSPYRDLQETQYF.